This T cell receptor (beta chain) was identified in a study of blood T cell repertoires in COVID-19. The wider study: COVID-19 samples from acute and convalescent phases originated in the United States, Italy and Spain. T cells, B-cell-depleted T cells, or PBMCs provided the cDNA or gDNA that served as material.

Under the authors' procedure: Reference gene primer amplification in the assay estimated nucleated cell counts. TCRdb's copy holds only in-frame clones and misses some; the assay was immunoSEQ multiplex PCR. V and J calls and clone size are as listed in that table; D and trimming were resolved from the DNA. The sample carries 45,000 to 50,000 clones, roughly 88% recorded once. Germline-derived CDR1 and CDR2 are SGHTA and FQGTGA. This CDR3 is 15 amino acids long. Trimming removed 3 bases from V and 10 bases from J, with 19 bases in between. The genes are TRBV7-3 and TRBJ2-1; D may be TRBD1 (5 bases). This clonotype originated in a man aged 50 to 59 with acute or convalescent COVID-19. The sample taken for sequencing was peripheral blood. The CDR3 protein is CASSLTTVFKGEQFF. The CDR3 DNA reads TGTGCCAGCAGCTTGACGACGGTGTTTAAGGGGGAGCAGTTCTTC.